The clone carrying this T cell receptor beta chain was observed a single time. Its antigen is as yet unknown. These data come from a study of T cells after posttransplantation cyclophosphamide. Study outcomes and limitations: TRB clonality was highly associated with recipient CMV seropositivity and reactivation.

Assay: immunoSEQ multiplex PCR; the TCRdb copy retains only in-frame clones and omits some. Of about 16,000 clones listed, 87% are singletons. Control samples came 1 year after myeloablative marrow transplants with methotrexate plus calcineurin inhibitor. This specimen was PBMCs, taken after an allogeneic stem cell transplant with a calcineurin inhibitor and methotrexate. The TCR comes from a male patient in his fifties who received an allogeneic stem cell transplant from an unrelated donor, was CMV-positive, and had chronic GVHD only. Some T cells may be provided by the graft donor.

The CDR3 DNA sequence: TGTGCCAGTAGTATAGATGGCCTGGCTAGCGGGAGCTGGGGTGAGCAGTTCTTC. This gives the protein CASSIDGLASGSWGEQFF. The rearrangement joins TRBV19 to TRBJ2-1; 10 bases line up with TRBD2. CDR1 and CDR2 (germline): LNHDA, SQIVND (reference sequence). CDR3 length: 18 residues. After removal of 0 bases from V and 9 bases from J, the junction contained 14 bases not matched to a gene.